Listed here are 10 T cell receptor beta chains from one sample, sequenced in a study of cytomegalovirus exposure and HLA in healthy donors. 60 Vbeta and 13 Jbeta primers were used in PCR. Clones were sequenced by immunoSEQ multiplex PCR, and TCRdb holds only the in-frame ones, with some missing. The repertoire holds over 150,000 clones, with just under 85% as singletons. Sequenced input: PBMCs. The origin of the receptors is a girl aged 10 to 17 in good health and CMV-seropositive.

The rearrangement joins TRBV5-1 to TRBJ2-7, with D possibly TRBD1 on 6 matching bases. CDR1 and CDR2 from the germline V gene are SGHRS and YFSETQ. V shed 3 bases and J shed 5 bases, with 21 bases lying between them. This CDR3 is built from 16 residues. The CDR3 nucleotides are TGCGCCAGCAGCTATATACGGGACAAGGGGTCAGACGAGCAGTACTTC. Translated: CASSYIRDKGSDEQYF.

The V call is TRBV7-3, the J call TRBJ2-3; the match to TRBD2 covers 8 bases. From germline, CDR1 is SGHTA and CDR2 FQGTGA. This CDR3 region has 16 residues. Trimming at V came to 1 base and at J to 2 bases, leaving 5 bases not matched to a gene. Written as DNA, the CDR3 is TGTGCCAGCAGCTTAATTGCGGGGGGCATCACAGATACGCAGTATTTT. Its translation is CASSLIAGGITDTQYF.

The J gene is TRBJ2-1, the V gene TRBV2; TRBD2 matches at 7 bases. Germline loops: CDR1 SNHLY, CDR2 FYNNEI. CDR3 length: 14 amino acids. Trimming took 6 bases from V and 8 from J; bases not matched to a gene: 10. The CDR3 reads CASRGEGRSDEQFF. In nucleotides, the CDR3 is TGTGCCAGCAGAGGGGAGGGACGGTCGGATGAGCAGTTCTTC. Supplemented by reference TRBV2 and TRBJ2-1, the full variable domain reads EPEVTQTPSHQVTQMGQEVILRCVPISNHLYFYWYRQILGQKVEFLVSFYNNEISEKSEIFDDQFSVERPDGSNFTLKIRSTKLEDSAMYFCASRGEGRSDEQFFGPGTRLTVL.

This rearrangement joins TRBV7-3 to TRBJ1-4, with 9 bases matching TRBD1. Germline V gene sequence: CDR1 SGHTA, CDR2 FQGTGA. V was clipped by 5 bases and J by 7 bases; unmatched bases: 8. The CDR3 contains 15 residues. The CDR3 coding sequence is TGTGCCAGCAGCCCCTCGGGACAGGGCGGTGAAAAACTGTTTTTT. Translating it yields CASSPSGQGGEKLFF.

This chain connects TRBV5-4 to TRBJ2-7; TRBD2 is a possible D gene (6 bases). The germline CDR1 and CDR2 sequences are SGHNT and YYREEE (reference sequence). The CDR3 has 14 residues. V was clipped by 3 bases and J by 5 bases, with 15 bases between them. This CDR3 reads CASSSGVQTNEQYF. CDR3 DNA sequence: TGTGCCAGCAGCTCGGGGGTCCAGACCAACGAGCAGTACTTC.

CDR3 amino acids: CASSQLLGQGGTNEKLFF. The CDR3 DNA sequence: TGTGCCAGCAGTCAACTTTTAGGACAGGGGGGAACTAATGAAAAACTGTTTTTT. The chain employs TRBV27 and TRBJ1-4, with TRBD1 matching over 10 bases. The CDR3 has 18 amino acids. From germline, CDR1 is MNHEY and CDR2 SMNVEV (reference sequence). V trimming: 5 bases; J trimming: 1 base; junction bases outside the gene matches: 10.

The chain employs TRBV19 and TRBJ1-2; tentatively, D is TRBD1 (6 bases). Germline V gene data show CDR1 as LNHDA and CDR2 as SQIVND (reference sequence). CDR3 size: 14 residues. Deletions cut 5 bases from V and 1 base from J, with 11 bases between. The CDR3 DNA sequence: TGTGCCAGTAGTTTGGGACAACTTAACTATGGCTACACCTTC. It codes for CASSLGQLNYGYTF.

V and J are TRBV6-1 and TRBJ1-2, with D maybe TRBD1 (6 bases). The germline CDR1 and CDR2 sequences are MNHNS and SASEGT. Deletions cut 7 bases from V and 7 bases from J, with 22 bases between. This CDR3 is built from 15 residues. The CDR3 region has the DNA TGTGCCAGCACCCGCCTTGGGGAGGGGGTAAGTGGCTACACCTTC. Protein product: CASTRLGEGVSGYTF.

In the case of this clone: The same CDR3 arises from other DNA sequences in this sample as well. This chain connects TRBV18 to TRBJ1-2; the match to TRBD1 covers 7 bases. Germline V gene data show CDR1 as KGHSH and CDR2 as LQKENI. This CDR3 is 13 amino acids long. V lost 3 bases, J lost 6 bases, and 4 bases stayed unmatched. The CDR3 region is CASSPRQGDGYTF. CDR3 DNA: TGTGCCAGCTCACCCCGACAGGGAGATGGCTACACCTTC.

The genes are TRBV19 and TRBJ2-1; D gene uncertain. The germline V gene has CDR1 LNHDA and CDR2 SQIVND (reference sequence). This CDR3 has 13 amino acids. The V end lost 4 bases, the J end lost 4 bases, and 8 bases lay between the germline ends. CDR3 protein: CASSTTEYNEQFF. The CDR3 DNA reads as TGTGCCAGTAGTACAACAGAGTACAATGAGCAGTTCTTC.